The clone carrying this T cell receptor beta chain came up once. CDR1 SGDLS and CDR2 YYNGEE come from the germline V gene. This CDR3 comprises 17 residues. The ends were cut back, 0 bases at V and 2 bases at J, with 15 bases in the middle. Using immunoSEQ multiplex PCR, the repertoire was profiled, and TCRdb retains in-frame clones only, with some absent. The sample records roughly 75,000 clones, around 94% being singletons. This entry belongs to a study of T cell changes during pregnancy in multiple sclerosis. This chain joins TRBV9 and TRBJ2-1; TRBD1 might be the D (5 bases). The sample here was peripheral blood, taken in the third trimester of pregnancy. The sequence was obtained from a female donor in good health, enrolled as a control in a pregnancy study. The CDR3 spells CASSVASTRVPYNEQFF. CDR3 nucleotides: TGTGCCAGCAGCGTAGCTTCGACCAGGGTGCCCTACAATGAGCAGTTCTTC. Full variable domain (missing parts from reference TRBV9 and TRBJ2-1): DSGVTQTPKHLITATGQRVTLRCSPRSGDLSVYWYQQSLDQGLQFLIQYYNGEERAKGNILERFSAQQFPDLHSELNLSSLELGDSALYFCASSVASTRVPYNEQFFGPGTRLTVL.